A single TCR beta chain is shown here with its context. What it binds is not known. This sample was included in a study of T cell responses to AZD1222 COVID-19 vaccine. Study-wide findings and caveats: Seropositive AZD1222 recipients at baseline numbered only five or six.

Method: immunoSEQ multiplex PCR; TCRdb's copy keeps in-frame clones and lacks some. Seen here are roughly 90,000 clones, approximately 86% observed once, and the top ten hold 6.3%. This receptor was obtained from an adult in good health. Source: peripheral blood, taken on day 0 of AZD1222 vaccination.

CDR3 protein: CATSRGSGTDTQYF. CDR3 sequence (DNA): TGTGCCACCTCACGAGGGAGCGGCACAGATACGCAGTATTTT. The chain uses TRBV19 and TRBJ2-3; weak D call: TRBD2 (5 bases). There are 14 residues in the CDR3. V shed 10 bases and J shed 1 base, with 15 bases lying between them. Germline V lookup: CDR1 LNHDA, CDR2 SQIVND (reference sequence).